These 26 T cell receptor beta chains were sequenced from one sample in a study of PD-L1 blockade in urothelial cancer. The protocol was immunoSEQ multiplex PCR, while the TCRdb copy is restricted to in-frame clones and leaves out a portion. The sample carries 50,000 to 55,000 clones, 70% to 85% recorded once. Sequenced material: PBMCs, taken around atezolizumab (anti-PD-L1) treatment. The receptors were gathered from a man between 65 and 80 years old with urothelial cancer.

The rearrangement joins TRBV5-1 to TRBJ1-1; D not certain. CDR3 size: 15 residues. Trimming left V 0 bases short and J 0 bases short, with 9 bases between. Germline values: CDR1 SGHRS, CDR2 YFSETQ. CDR3 in amino acids: CASSLVSGMNTEAFF. The DNA for the CDR3 is TGCGCCAGCAGCTTGGTCTCGGGAATGAACACTGAAGCTTTCTTT.

The chain recombines TRBV27 with TRBJ1-5; 7 nucleotides line up with TRBD1. V lost 3 bases, J lost 7 bases, and 3 bases stayed unmatched. This CDR3 is built from 13 residues. The germline gives CDR1 MNHEY, CDR2 SMNVEV (reference sequence). The CDR3 loop reads CASSLTGKQPQHF. CDR3 nucleotide sequence: TGTGCCAGCAGTTTGACAGGGAAACAGCCCCAGCATTTT.

CDR3 nucleotide sequence: TGTGCCAGCAGCGCCCTAGGACAGGGATGGATGTTGGCTGAAGCTTTCTTT. Encoded protein: CASSALGQGWMLAEAFF. The chain employs TRBV9 and TRBJ1-1; 8 bases are a match to TRBD1. Losses at the gene ends were 3 bases for V and 6 bases for J; bases not matched to a gene: 16. The length of the CDR3 is 17 residues. CDR1 is SGDLS and CDR2 is YYNGEE in the germline V gene.

This clone was counted a few times. V usage is TRBV4-1 and J usage is TRBJ1-1; D is ambiguous. CDR1 and CDR2 from the germline V gene are MGHRA and YSYEKL. With 1 base removed from V and 1 base from J, the gap between germline ends came to 4 bases. The CDR3 length is 13 residues. The CDR3 region is CASSQVQNTEAFF. The CDR3, as DNA: TGCGCCAGCAGCCAAGTTCAGAACACTGAAGCTTTCTTT.

The rearrangement links TRBV28 to TRBJ1-1; 10 bases align to TRBD1. CDR3 size: 15 residues. Per germline, CDR1 MDHEN and CDR2 SYDVKM. The V gene end was trimmed by 1 base and the J gene end by 3 bases; junction bases not matched to a gene: 2. The CDR3 bases are TGTGCCAGCAGTTTATTGGGACAGGGGCACACTGAAGCTTTCTTT. It translates to CASSLLGQGHTEAFF.

The chain carries TRBV6-1 and TRBJ2-1; 10 bases fit TRBD2. CDR3 length: 15 amino acids. V dropped 5 bases and J dropped 8; count of bases not matched to a gene: 9. Per the germline V gene, CDR1 is MNHNS and CDR2 is SASEGT. CDR3 protein: CASSSQRGGRYEQFF. Here the CDR3 DNA reads TGTGCCAGCAGTTCGCAGCGGGGGGGGCGGTATGAGCAGTTCTTC.

The chain uses TRBV12-5 and TRBJ2-2, with TRBD1 identical over 8 bases. Germline V gene lookup returns CDR1 LGHNT and CDR2 FRNRAP. CDR3 length: 16 residues. V lost 6 bases and J lost 6; bases outside the gene matches: 12. Here the CDR3 reads CASGFSGGPDAGELFF. CDR3 DNA sequence: TGTGCTAGTGGCTTTTCAGGGGGCCCAGACGCCGGGGAGCTGTTTTTT. The full variable domain, with the rest looked up from reference TRBV12-5 and TRBJ2-2, is DARVTQTPRHKVTEMGQEVTMRCQPILGHNTVFWYRQTMMQGLELLAYFRNRAPLDDSGMPKDRFSAEMPDATLATLKIQPSEPRDSAVYFCASGFSGGPDAGELFFGEGSRLTVL.

The chain combines TRBV5-6 with TRBJ2-7; 10 positions match TRBD1. Germline lookup yields CDR1 SGHDT and CDR2 YYEEEE. The trim removed 6 bases at V and 0 bases at J, leaving 6 bases unmatched. The CDR3 runs 15 residues. The CDR3 DNA follows: TGTGCCAGCACCCTAGACAGGGGGCCCTCCTACGAGCAGTACTTC. It yields the protein CASTLDRGPSYEQYF.

This clone has a handful of counts. This chain uses TRBV16 with TRBJ1-2; 9 bases align to TRBD1. CDR3 size: 13 residues. Looked up from germline, CDR1 is KGHSY and CDR2 is FQNENV. J gave up 5 bases and V 3 bases, and 1 base lay outside the gene matches. This chain's CDR3 is CASSQDRGYGYTF. The CDR3 nucleotides are TGTGCCAGCAGCCAGGACAGGGGTTATGGCTACACCTTC.

The DNA for the CDR3 is TGTGCCAGCAGCCGAACAGGGCGGAACACCGGGGAGCTGTTTTTT. Protein product: CASSRTGRNTGELFF. V is TRBV5-4 and J is TRBJ2-2; possibly TRBD1 for D (6 bases). The CDR3 extends over 15 amino acids. Germline V gene sequence: CDR1 SGHNT, CDR2 YYREEE (reference sequence). V shed 4 bases and J shed 1 base, with 11 bases lying between them.

This chain joins TRBV6-6 and TRBJ2-7; 9 bases map to TRBD1. V lost 5 bases to trimming and J lost 3 bases; unmatched junction nucleotides: 8. CDR1 and CDR2 (germline): MNHNY, SVGAGI (reference sequence). This CDR3 region has 15 residues. The CDR3 loop reads CASSDSGTGRYEQYF. The CDR3 region has the DNA TGTGCCAGCAGTGATTCCGGGACAGGGCGCTACGAGCAGTACTTC.

The V gene is TRBV5-6, the J gene TRBJ1-2; 7 bases are a match to TRBD1. The CDR3 is made up of 13 amino acids. The junction had 6 bases not matched to a gene; V was cut back by 2 bases and J by 8 bases. The germline V gene encodes CDR1 SGHDT and CDR2 YYEEEE. CDR3 sequence: CASSFDRAQGYTF. Written as DNA, the CDR3 is TGTGCCAGCAGCTTCGACAGGGCGCAGGGCTACACCTTC.

This clone is medium-sized within its sample. In DNA, the CDR3 is TGTGCCAGCAGCCGAGCGGGATCAGATACGCAGTATTTT. Its protein product is CASSRAGSDTQYF. The chain employs TRBV5-6 and TRBJ2-3; 7 bases are shared with TRBD2. The CDR3 contains 13 residues. Germline V gene lookup returns CDR1 SGHDT and CDR2 YYEEEE. V lost 4 bases to trimming and J lost 4 bases; unmatched junction nucleotides: 3.

The chain employs TRBV5-1 and TRBJ2-7; D call uncertain. V was trimmed by 0 bases and J by 4 bases, leaving 8 bases between them. The CDR3 contains 13 residues. Germline V gene lookup returns CDR1 SGHRS and CDR2 YFSETQ. The chain's CDR3 is CASSLVAEYEQYF. As DNA, the CDR3 is TGCGCCAGCAGCTTGGTGGCGGAATACGAGCAGTACTTC.

The V call is TRBV30, the J call TRBJ2-3, with TRBD2 as a possible D gene (7 bases). The V end lost 2 bases, the J end lost 6 bases, and 12 bases lay between the germline ends. Germline V gives CDR1 GTSNPN, CDR2 SVGIG (reference sequence). The CDR3 is made up of 13 amino acids. Here the CDR3 DNA reads TGTGCCTGGAGTAGGCGGGGGCGGGATACGCAGTATTTT. Its translation: CAWSRRGRDTQYF.

The gene calls are TRBV5-1 and TRBJ2-1; TRBD2 aligns across 9 bases. With 5 bases clipped from V and 2 bases from J, the junction kept 2 bases outside the gene matches. CDR3 length: 14 residues. Germline loops: CDR1 SGHRS, CDR2 YFSETQ. CDR3 sequence: CASRLAGTYNEQFF. CDR3 DNA sequence: TGCGCCAGCAGACTAGCGGGTACCTACAATGAGCAGTTCTTC.

The sample holds a few counts of this clone. The rearrangement joins TRBV11-3 to TRBJ2-1; 14 positions match TRBD2. V lost 0 bases to trimming and J lost 0 bases; unmatched junction nucleotides: 4. The CDR3 has 19 amino acids. Germline V gene sequence: CDR1 SGHNT, CDR2 YENEEA. The CDR3 protein is CASSLEGTSGSPSYNEQFF. DNA for the CDR3: TGTGCCAGCAGCTTAGAGGGGACTAGCGGGAGCCCCTCCTACAATGAGCAGTTCTTC.

This sequence joins TRBV29-1 and TRBJ2-5, with a tentative D call TRBD2 (6 bases). CDR3 length equals 16 residues. Germline values: CDR1 SQVTM, CDR2 ANQGSEA. V was shortened by 1 base and J by 4 bases, with 19 bases between the two germline ends. The CDR3 reads CSVEGTQRAIRETQYF. The CDR3 DNA sequence: TGCAGCGTTGAAGGAACCCAGCGGGCCATCAGAGAGACCCAGTACTTC.

The chain is built from TRBV7-2 and TRBJ2-2; TRBD1 agrees at 9 bases. V was pared by 4 bases and J by 3 bases, with 6 bases of the junction left unmatched. The CDR3 loop spans 16 amino acids. The germline gives CDR1 SGHTA, CDR2 FQGNSA. The CDR3 nucleotides read TGTGCCAGCAGCTCCCAACAGGGGGCGCACACCGGGGAGCTGTTTTTT. Translated: CASSSQQGAHTGELFF.

The CDR3 region is CASSYGDRVENEQFF. CDR3 coding DNA: TGTGCCAGCAGTTACGGGGACAGGGTGGAAAATGAGCAGTTCTTC. J is TRBJ2-1 and V is TRBV6-5; TRBD1 aligns across 9 bases. J gave up 7 bases and V 2 bases, and 6 bases lay outside the gene matches. Germline CDR1 and CDR2: MNHEY and SVGAGI. The CDR3 covers 15 residues.

The V gene is TRBV27, the J gene TRBJ1-1, with TRBD1 matching over 7 bases. V lost 3 bases to trimming and J lost 1 base; unmatched junction nucleotides: 5. The germline V gene has CDR1 MNHEY and CDR2 SMNVEV (reference sequence). The CDR3 has 15 residues. This CDR3 reads CASSFDRETNTEAFF. Written as DNA, the CDR3 is TGTGCCAGCAGTTTCGACAGGGAAACGAACACTGAAGCTTTCTTT.

The chain employs TRBV5-1 and TRBJ1-1, with a possible D match to TRBD1 (5 bases). Germline lookup yields CDR1 SGHRS and CDR2 YFSETQ. This CDR3 is built from 15 residues. V was pared by 1 base and J by 0 bases, with 10 bases between. CDR3 sequence: CASSLTGAMNTEAFF. The CDR3 DNA is TGCGCCAGCAGCTTGACAGGAGCTATGAACACTGAAGCTTTCTTT.

The chain recombines TRBV2 with TRBJ2-1; 7 nucleotides agree with TRBD2. The CDR3 covers 11 residues. Looked up from germline, CDR1 is SNHLY and CDR2 is FYNNEI. The V segment lost 10 bases and the J segment 8 bases; nucleotides outside the gene matches: 5. CDR3 protein: CAIGGIDEQFF. The CDR3 bases are TGTGCCATCGGGGGGATAGATGAGCAGTTCTTC.

This clone was counted a single time. V is TRBV23-1 and J is TRBJ1-2; D uncertain. TRBV23-1 counts as an open reading frame of uncertain function. The CDR3 is 17 residues long. V lost 2 bases and J 6 bases, leaving 22 bases between the germline ends. The CDR3 region has the DNA TGCGCCAGCAGTCAAAGTTCGGCTAGACGGGGAAAAAATGGCTACACCTTC. It specifies CASSQSSARRGKNGYTF.

This clone was seen only once. The V gene is TRBV28, the J gene TRBJ1-1; D is uncertain. In germline, CDR1 is MDHEN, CDR2 SYDVKM. The CDR3 consists of 15 residues. Between the trimmed V and J ends, which lost 5 bases and 0 bases, there was a span of 13 bases. The CDR3 DNA is TGTGCCAGCAGTGTAGGTGGTAGCCTGAACACTGAAGCTTTCTTT. It translates to CASSVGGSLNTEAFF.

This CDR3 reads CASRRDRALGELFF. CDR3 in DNA: TGTGCCAGCAGGCGGGACAGGGCGCTCGGGGAGCTGTTTTTT. This chain uses TRBV27 with TRBJ2-2; 9 bases are shared with TRBD1. The CDR3 is 14 residues long. CDR1 and CDR2 from the germline V gene are MNHEY and SMNVEV (reference sequence). After removal of 6 bases from V and 7 bases from J, the junction contained 6 bases not matched to a gene.